This TCR beta chain was retrieved from a study of CXCR3-negative and CXCR3-positive naive CD8 T cells (dated by TCRdb to between 2018 and 2021). The study in broad terms: In total, approximately 140 million TRB reads were obtained, or roughly 1.5 +/- 0.3 million reads per library. TRBV-TRBJ cluster analysis included naive subsets from about 5 donors and memory cells from 3 donors. Diversity and physicochemical repertoire analyses were performed on about ten donors pooled from two independent experiments.

For every CD8+ T cell subset, approximately 330,000 cells were flow-sorted straight into RLT lysis buffer, and each subset was sorted in triplicate. To exclude memory contaminants, naive CD8+ T cells were stringently defined as CD45RO-CCR7+CD27+CD95-. Peripheral blood mononuclear cells were isolated from buffy coats using standard density gradient centrifugation. A FACSAria III was used to flow-sort naive CD8+ T cells into CXCR3-negative and CXCR3-positive populations. An RNeasy Mini Kit was used to extract total RNA from the sorted cells. A word on this clonotype: Its cognate antigen has yet to be identified.

The sequencer listed for this sample is NextSeq 550. The Human TCR Profiling Kit (MiLaboratory) was used to make UMI-labeled 5' RACE TRB cDNA libraries. cDNA synthesis used the entire amount of extracted RNA, and PCR amplification then used the entire amount of cDNA produced. Libraries were prepared in parallel with an identical number of PCR cycles. Per the original workflow: With a minimum of two reads required per UMI, MIGEC and MiXCR pulled out about 50,000 +/- 10,000 unique UMI-labeled TRB cDNA molecules from each library. On average, each library contained approximately 40,000 +/- 10,000 functional in-frame TRB CDR3 nucleotide clonotypes without stop codons. Diversity metrics, including normalized Shannon-Wiener and Chao1, were computed in VDJtools after downsampling to 5000 UMI-labeled TRB molecules per sample. VDJtools was used to calculate clonotype-size-weighted physicochemical properties of the central five CDR3 residues, namely interaction energy, strength, volume and Kidera factor 4. TCRdb reprocessed the reads and provides one entry for every CDR3 protein sequence; no DNA is given. The V and J calls here are based on TCRdb, not the publication. The record for this sample contains 100,000 to 150,000 distinct CDR3 sequences. 0.29% of the sample is in the top ten clones.

The investigation overall reported the following: CXCR3 expression partially decreased after cryopreservation, so most assays used freshly isolated PBMCs. Naive CXCR3-negative and CXCR3-positive cells from the same donor showed similar TRBV-TRBJ usage, whereas memory cells showed distinct patterns. Because surface CD5, which is linked to self-reactivity in mice, was comparable between the naive subsets, TCR interaction strength was also inferred from the physicochemical properties of TRB CDR3s. Repertoire diversity was comparably high in both naive subsets but much lower in memory CD8+ T cells. Compared with CXCR3-negative naive cells, CXCR3-positive naive cells had TRB CDR3s with higher hydrophobicity (lower Kidera factor 4), lower energy, and higher strength and volume indices.

The clonotype comes from a human donor in good health. Some clones in this sample may be carry-over from other donors' samples. The material sequenced was naive CXCR3- CD8+ T cells from blood. Taken with the paper, the label for cell subset or site translates to: CD45RO-CCR7+CD27+CD95- naive CD8+ T cells lacking CXCR3 (TNR3-).

The CDR3 here reads CASSLPAGSGGTDTQYF. In this chain, TRBV27 is recombined with TRBJ2-3; TCRdb gives TRBD1 as the D gene, but with no DNA this cannot be confirmed. Its CDR3 holds 17 amino acids, cysteine through phenylalanine. The DNA sequence is not available. Via the germline V gene (reference sequence), CDR1 is MNHEY and CDR2 SMNVEV.